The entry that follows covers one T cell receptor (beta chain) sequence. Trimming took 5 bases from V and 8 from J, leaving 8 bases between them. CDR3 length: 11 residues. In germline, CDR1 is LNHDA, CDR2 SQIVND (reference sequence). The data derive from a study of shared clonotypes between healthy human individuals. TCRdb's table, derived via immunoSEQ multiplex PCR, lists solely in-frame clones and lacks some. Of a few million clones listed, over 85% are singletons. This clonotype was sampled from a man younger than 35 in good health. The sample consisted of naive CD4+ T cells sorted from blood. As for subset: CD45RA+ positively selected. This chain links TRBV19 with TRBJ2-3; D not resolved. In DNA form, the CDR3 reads TGTGCCAGTAGTCAACAGAGTACGCAGTATTTT. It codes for CASSQQSTQYF.